This entry describes one TCR beta chain. Its matching antigen is unknown. The V end lost 0 bases, the J end lost 13 bases, and 11 bases lay between the germline ends. This CDR3 has 12 residues. Per the germline V gene, CDR1 is SGHDT and CDR2 is YYEEEE. The sample comes from a study of blood T cells in healthy people across ages. With a J-beta primer mix and a sample-barcoded 5' primer, a second PCR ran roughly 6 to 11 cycles. TCRdb ran MiXCR on the 5' RACE reads and lists one entry per CDR3 protein. The sample records 580,000 or so distinct CDR3 sequences, around half being singletons. Whole-study findings and limits: CMV infection status of these donors was not known.

The receptor was isolated from a man older than 75 in good health. The gene calls are TRBV5-6 and TRBJ2-1; tentatively, D is TRBD2 (5 bases). Specimen: blood. The CDR3 protein is CASSLVWETQFF. The CDR3 DNA is TGTGCCAGCAGCTTGGTGTGGGAGACCCAGTTCTTC.